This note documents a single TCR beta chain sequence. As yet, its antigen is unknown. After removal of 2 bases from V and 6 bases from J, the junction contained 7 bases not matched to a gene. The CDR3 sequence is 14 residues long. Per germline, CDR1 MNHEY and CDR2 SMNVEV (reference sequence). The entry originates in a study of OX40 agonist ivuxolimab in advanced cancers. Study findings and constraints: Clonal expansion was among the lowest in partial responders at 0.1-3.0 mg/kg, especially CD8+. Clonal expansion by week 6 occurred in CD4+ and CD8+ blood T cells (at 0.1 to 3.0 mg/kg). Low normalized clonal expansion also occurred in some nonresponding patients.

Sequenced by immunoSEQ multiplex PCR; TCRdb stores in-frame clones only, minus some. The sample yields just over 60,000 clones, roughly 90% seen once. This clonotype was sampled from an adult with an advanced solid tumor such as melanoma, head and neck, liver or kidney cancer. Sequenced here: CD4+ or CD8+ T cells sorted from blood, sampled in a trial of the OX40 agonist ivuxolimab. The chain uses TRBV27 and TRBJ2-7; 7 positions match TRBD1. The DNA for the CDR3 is TGTGCCAGCAGTTTAGGGACAGCTTTTACCGAGCAGTACTTC. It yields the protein CASSLGTAFTEQYF.